The subject of this entry is one T cell receptor beta chain. These data come from a study of blood T cell repertoires in COVID-19. Study background: Some COVID-19 samples were acute and others convalescent; all came from the United States, Italy and Spain. PBMCs, B-cell-depleted T cells, or T cells provided the cDNA or gDNA that made up the material.

CDR3 length: 15 residues. From germline, CDR1 is MNHEY and CDR2 SVGAGI. The V gene lost 0 bases and the J gene lost 0 bases, with 9 bases spanning the gap. Original data processing: Scientists estimated how many nucleated cells there were by amplifying reference gene primers. TCRdb keeps only in-frame clones here, not all; method: immunoSEQ multiplex PCR. Clone size and V and J calls were adopted from that table, with D and trimming inferred from the DNA. This sample has about 73,000 clones, with 90% found just once. This receptor was obtained from an elderly woman with active or convalescent COVID-19. V gene TRBV6-5 combines with J gene TRBJ2-7; no clear D. Sequencing was performed on peripheral blood. CDR3 protein: CASSYSEVRSYEQYF. The CDR3 bases are TGTGCCAGCAGTTACTCCGAGGTGCGCTCCTACGAGCAGTACTTC.